This TCR beta chain was captured by sequencing in a study of CD8+ T cells in alopecia areata. Study-wide background: The study gave treated patients oral tofacitinib at 5 to 10 mg twice daily.

Treatment of the sample: oral pan-JAK inhibitor, 5-10 mg twice daily. Once RNA had been extracted, it was reverse transcribed into cDNA to act as the sequencing template. Here immunoSEQ multiplex PCR was the method, and the copy in TCRdb shows in-frame clones only, minus some. In the table there are approximately 180,000 clones, 60% of which are singletons. Worth noting for this clone: Its specificity is unknown.

V dropped 5 bases and J dropped 4 bases, with 18 bases sitting between them. The CDR3 covers 15 residues. The germline gives CDR1 PRHDT, CDR2 FYEKMQ (reference sequence). Study-wide points: It was less clear whether patients shared TCRs than it was in mice, possibly because of HLA.

The TCR sequence derives from a human donor with alopecia areata. Sequences were derived from CD4+ T cells sorted from blood, sampled at week 24, from a patient treated with tofacitinib. V usage is TRBV13 and J usage is TRBJ2-7; D perhaps matches TRBD1 (5 bases). The CDR3 DNA is TGTGCCAGCAGCCTTAGGACACCCTTGGGGTACGAGCAGTACTTC. This encodes CASSLRTPLGYEQYF. Looking up the rest from reference TRBV13 and TRBJ2-7 gives the full variable domain: AAGVIQSPRHLIKEKRETATLKCYPIPRHDTVYWYQQGPGQDPQFLISFYEKMQSDKGSIPDRFSAQQFSDYHSELNMSSLELGDSALYFCASSLRTPLGYEQYFGPGTRLTVT.